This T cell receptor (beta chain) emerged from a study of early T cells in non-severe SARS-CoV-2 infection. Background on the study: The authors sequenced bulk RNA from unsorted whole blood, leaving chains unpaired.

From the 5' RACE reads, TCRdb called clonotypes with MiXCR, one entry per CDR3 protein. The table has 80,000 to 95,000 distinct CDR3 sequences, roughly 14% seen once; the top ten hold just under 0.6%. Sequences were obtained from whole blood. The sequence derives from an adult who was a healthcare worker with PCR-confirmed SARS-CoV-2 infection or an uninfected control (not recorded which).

The CDR3 sequence is CASGHGLAVGETQYF. The CDR3 coding sequence is TGTGCTAGTGGCCACGGACTAGCGGTCGGAGAGACCCAGTACTTC. The chain couples TRBV12-5 to TRBJ2-5, with TRBD2 matching over 10 bases. This CDR3 has 15 residues. V was pared by 6 bases and J by 4 bases, with 8 bases of the junction left unmatched. Per the germline V gene, CDR1 is LGHNT and CDR2 is FRNRAP.